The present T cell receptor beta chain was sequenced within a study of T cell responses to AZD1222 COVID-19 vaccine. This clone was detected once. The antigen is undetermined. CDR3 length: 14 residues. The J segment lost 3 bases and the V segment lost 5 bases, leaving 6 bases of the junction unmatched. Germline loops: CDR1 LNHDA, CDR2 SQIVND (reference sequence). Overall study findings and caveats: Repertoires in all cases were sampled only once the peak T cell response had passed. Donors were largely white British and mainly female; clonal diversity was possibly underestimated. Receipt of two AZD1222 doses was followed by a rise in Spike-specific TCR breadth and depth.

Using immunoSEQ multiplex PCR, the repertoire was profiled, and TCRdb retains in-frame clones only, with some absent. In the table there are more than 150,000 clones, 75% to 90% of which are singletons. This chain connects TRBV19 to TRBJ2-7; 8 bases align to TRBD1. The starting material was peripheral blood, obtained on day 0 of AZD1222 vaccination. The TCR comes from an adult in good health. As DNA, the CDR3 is TGTGCCAGTAGTGGGCAGGGGGCTGTCTACGAGCAGTACTTC. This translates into CASSGQGAVYEQYF.